The 25 T cell receptor beta chains below all came from one sample that was sequenced in a study of blood T cell repertoires in COVID-19. TCRdb's copy holds only in-frame clones and misses some; the assay was immunoSEQ multiplex PCR. The sample carries some 120,000 clones, 90% recorded once. Sequenced sample: peripheral blood. Receptor source: a man in his fifties or sixties with active COVID-19.

This rearrangement joins TRBV9 to TRBJ2-5, with TRBD2 matching 7 bases. The germline gives CDR1 SGDLS, CDR2 YYNGEE. V lost 0 bases to trimming and J lost 5 bases; unmatched junction nucleotides: 7. The CDR3 is 15 residues long. As DNA, the CDR3 is TGTGCCAGCAGCGTAGGGGGAGGGCTTCGGGAGACCCAGTACTTC. Translation: CASSVGGGLRETQYF. Full variable domain (missing parts from reference TRBV9 and TRBJ2-5): DSGVTQTPKHLITATGQRVTLRCSPRSGDLSVYWYQQSLDQGLQFLIQYYNGEERAKGNILERFSAQQFPDLHSELNLSSLELGDSALYFCASSVGGGLRETQYFGPGTRLLVL.

This clone showed up just a few times. Other DNA sequences in the same sample also yield this CDR3. V gene TRBV18 combines with J gene TRBJ1-6, with D unclear. In germline, CDR1 is KGHSH, CDR2 LQKENI. V was shortened by 2 bases and J by 5 bases, with 7 bases between the two germline ends. The CDR3 runs to 14 residues. Written as DNA, the CDR3 is TGTGCCAGCTCACCAAGACGGGATAATTCACCCCTCCACTTT. This sequence encodes CASSPRRDNSPLHF.

The chain is built from TRBV29-1 and TRBJ1-4, with 8 bases that match TRBD1. Losses at the gene ends were 3 bases for V and 7 bases for J; bases not matched to a gene: 4. The CDR3 has 13 residues. The germline V gene has CDR1 SQVTM and CDR2 ANQGSEA. The CDR3 region is CSVEGTGSEKLFF. For the CDR3, the DNA is TGCAGCGTTGAGGGGACAGGTAGTGAAAAACTGTTTTTT. The complete variable domain, with remaining parts taken from reference TRBV29-1 and TRBJ1-4, reads SAVISQKPSRDICQRGTSLTIQCQVDSQVTMMFWYRQQPGQSLTLIATANQGSEATYESGFVIDKFPISRPNLTFSTLTVSNMSPEDSSIYLCSVEGTGSEKLFFGSGTQLSVL.

The chain uses TRBV11-2 and TRBJ2-4, with 13 bases matching TRBD2. The length of the CDR3 is 17 residues. Germline V gene data show CDR1 as SGHAT and CDR2 as FQNNGV. J was trimmed by 1 base and V by 10 bases; bases with no gene match: 10. Here the CDR3 reads CATTTSGRTGAKNIQYF. The CDR3 DNA reads as TGTGCCACCACGACTAGCGGGAGGACGGGGGCCAAAAACATTCAGTACTTC.

The chain employs TRBV30 and TRBJ1-6; 8 bases fit TRBD1. The germline gives CDR1 GTSNPN, CDR2 SVGIG (reference sequence). Germline trimming cut 2 bases from V and 10 bases from J; bases unmatched to any gene: 7. The CDR3 totals 14 residues. CDR3 residues: CAWSSTGGSSPLHF. The CDR3 nucleotides are TGTGCCTGGAGTTCAACAGGGGGGAGCTCACCCCTCCACTTT.

The rearrangement links TRBV7-3 to TRBJ1-6, with D maybe TRBD1 (6 bases). Germline CDR1 and CDR2: SGHTA and FQGTGA. The ends were cut back, 2 bases at V and 5 bases at J, with 10 bases in the middle. CDR3 length: 15 amino acids. The DNA for the CDR3 is TGTGCCAGCAGCTTAGGGGCAGGGGATAATTCACCCCTCCACTTT. It is translated as CASSLGAGDNSPLHF.

V usage is TRBV27 and J usage is TRBJ2-1; D is unresolved. The CDR3 runs 15 residues. Trimming pared 2 bases from V and 0 bases from J, leaving 8 bases between. Germline CDR1 reads MNHEY; CDR2 reads SMNVEV (reference sequence). CDR3 coding DNA: TGTGCCAGCAGTTTACTAGAGAGCTCCTACAATGAGCAGTTCTTC. Translated: CASSLLESSYNEQFF.

The rearrangement links TRBV19 to TRBJ1-4; 8 nucleotides align to TRBD1. CDR3 length: 13 amino acids. With 7 bases clipped from V and 4 bases from J, the junction kept 2 bases outside the gene matches. In germline, CDR1 is LNHDA, CDR2 SQIVND (reference sequence). This CDR3 is CASMDRVNEKLFF. CDR3 DNA sequence: TGTGCCAGTATGGACAGGGTTAATGAAAAACTGTTTTTT.

CDR3 nucleotides: TGTGCCAGCTCAACCGGAGGTCGGGAGACCGATGAGCAGTTCTTC. It yields the protein CASSTGGRETDEQFF. The V gene is TRBV18, the J gene TRBJ2-1; D may be TRBD2 (6 bases). The CDR3 is 15 residues long. The V and J ends lost 5 bases and 8 bases respectively, with 19 bases between them. Germline lookup yields CDR1 KGHSH and CDR2 LQKENI.

The CDR3 DNA reads TGCGCCAGCAGCACGGGACAGGTGAACACTGAAGCTTTCTTT. This encodes CASSTGQVNTEAFF. The J gene is TRBJ1-1, the V gene TRBV5-1; 8 bases match TRBD1. The junction had 2 bases not matched to a gene; V was cut back by 4 bases and J by 0 bases. Germline assignment: CDR1 SGHRS and CDR2 YFSETQ. This CDR3 has 14 residues.

The V gene is TRBV5-4, the J gene TRBJ1-2; D gene ambiguous. Trimming removed 0 bases at V and 9 bases at J, with 9 bases between. The germline V gene encodes CDR1 SGHNT and CDR2 YYREEE (reference sequence). The CDR3 runs to 12 residues. The CDR3 sequence is CASSLDPPSYTF. The CDR3 DNA follows: TGTGCCAGCAGCTTGGATCCTCCTAGCTACACCTTC.

J is TRBJ1-1 and V is TRBV19, with a weak D call TRBD1 (6 bases). Germline V gives CDR1 LNHDA, CDR2 SQIVND (reference sequence). CDR3 size: 14 residues. V lost 5 bases, J lost 0 bases, and 10 bases lay in between. The DNA of the CDR3 is TGTGCCAGTAGTGTAGGGGGAGTGAACACTGAAGCTTTCTTT. Translated: CASSVGGVNTEAFF.

The V and J genes are TRBV11-3 and TRBJ2-1, with D perhaps TRBD2 (6 bases). The V gene's germline CDR1 is SGHNT and CDR2 YENEEA. The CDR3 runs 16 residues. Trimming stripped 4 bases from V and 1 base from J, with 14 bases between. Here the CDR3 DNA reads TGTGCCAGCAGCTATAGCGGATCGAGTTCCTACAATGAGCAGTTCTTC. Protein product: CASSYSGSSSYNEQFF.

In DNA, the CDR3 is TGCGCCAGCACTGACCCCCGACTAGCGGGGAGGATTCAGTACTTC. Translating gives CASTDPRLAGRIQYF. The chain joins TRBV10-2 to TRBJ2-4; 11 nucleotides line up with TRBD2. Per the germline V gene, CDR1 is WSHSY and CDR2 is SAAADI. After removal of 7 bases from V and 10 bases from J, the junction contained 12 bases not matched to a gene. The CDR3 runs 15 residues.

The J gene is TRBJ1-3, the V gene TRBV5-4; 9 nucleotides align to TRBD1. This CDR3 has 15 amino acids. CDR1 and CDR2 from the germline V gene are SGHNT and YYREEE (reference sequence). Losses at the gene ends were 4 bases for V and 6 bases for J; bases not matched to a gene: 8. CDR3 residues: CASSGGTGSANTIYF. CDR3 sequence (DNA): TGTGCCAGCAGCGGAGGGACAGGGTCGGCAAACACCATATATTTT. Variable domain in full (rest from reference TRBV5-4 and TRBJ1-3): ETGVTQSPTHLIKTRGQQVTLRCSSQSGHNTVSWYQQALGQGPQFIFQYYREEENGRGNFPPRFSGLQFPNYSSELNVNALELDDSALYLCASSGGTGSANTIYFGEGSWLTVV.

The chain is built from TRBV5-5 and TRBJ2-5, with TRBD2 matching 12 bases. Germline assignment: CDR1 SGHKS and CDR2 YYEKEE (reference sequence). The CDR3 contains 18 residues. The J segment lost 2 bases and the V segment lost 2 bases, leaving 10 bases of the junction unmatched. Here the CDR3 DNA reads TGTGCCAGCAGCTTAACGCCTAGCGGGGGGGCGAGGCAAGAGACCCAGTACTTC. Translation gives CASSLTPSGGARQETQYF. Complete variable domain (other parts from reference TRBV5-5 and TRBJ2-5): DAGVTQSPTHLIKTRGQQVTLRCSPISGHKSVSWYQQVLGQGPQFIFQYYEKEERGRGNFPDRFSARQFPNYSSELNVNALLLGDSALYLCASSLTPSGGARQETQYFGPGTRLLVL.

The chain recombines TRBV11-3 with TRBJ2-3; no clear D gene. This CDR3 is 15 amino acids long. V shed 2 bases and J shed 0 bases, with 9 bases lying between them. The germline CDR1 and CDR2 sequences are SGHNT and YENEEA. The CDR3: CASSLRVASTDTQYF. Written as DNA, the CDR3 is TGTGCCAGCAGCTTACGTGTGGCTAGCACAGATACGCAGTATTTT. Using reference TRBV11-3 and TRBJ2-3 for the parts outside the CDR3, the full variable domain is EAGVVQSPRYKIIEKKQPVAFWCNPISGHNTLYWYLQNLGQGPELLIRYENEEAVDDSQLPKDRFSAERLKGVDSTLKIQPAELGDSAVYLCASSLRVASTDTQYFGPGTRLTVL.

This sequence joins TRBV9 and TRBJ2-3; D perhaps matches TRBD2 (6 bases). Germline loops: CDR1 SGDLS, CDR2 YYNGEE. The V end lost 3 bases, the J end lost 3 bases, and 11 bases lay between the germline ends. The CDR3 spans 14 residues. The CDR3 DNA reads as TGTGCCAGCAGCGCTCGCGGGGCAACAGATACGCAGTATTTT. Translating gives CASSARGATDTQYF.

The CDR3, as DNA: TGTGCCAGCAGCCAAGCGGACGCGCCGGAGACCCAGTACTTC. It yields the protein CASSQADAPETQYF. This rearrangement joins TRBV6-5 to TRBJ2-5; TRBD2 might be the D (5 bases). CDR1 is MNHEY, CDR2 SVGAGI, per germline. The V and J ends lost 6 bases and 5 bases respectively, with 16 bases between them. The CDR3 length is 14 residues.

CDR3 in amino acids: CASSPQQGAAEKLFF. In DNA, the CDR3 is TGTGCCAGCAGTCCCCAACAGGGGGCTGCTGAAAAACTGTTTTTT. The V gene is TRBV6-5, the J gene TRBJ1-4, with TRBD1 matching 9 bases. Germline CDR1 is MNHEY and CDR2 is SVGAGI. The junction had 8 bases not matched to a gene; V was cut back by 5 bases and J by 7 bases. This CDR3 region has 15 residues.

The V call is TRBV18, the J call TRBJ2-2, with 7 bases that match TRBD1. The CDR3 contains 17 residues. The V segment lost 5 bases and the J segment 3 bases; nucleotides outside the gene matches: 12. In germline, CDR1 is KGHSH, CDR2 LQKENI. The CDR3 nucleotides read TGTGCCAGCTCAACGCCTTCGACAGGGTGGGACACCGGGGAGCTGTTTTTT. Its protein is CASSTPSTGWDTGELFF.

The chain employs TRBV11-2 and TRBJ2-7, with TRBD1 matching over 8 bases. Losses at the gene ends were 1 base for V and 2 bases for J; bases not matched to a gene: 4. CDR1 is SGHAT, CDR2 FQNNGV, per germline. The CDR3 loop spans 15 amino acids. DNA of the CDR3: TGTGCCAGCAGCTTAGTTGACAGGGGACCCTACGAGCAGTACTTC. Translating gives CASSLVDRGPYEQYF.

This clone occurred once. The chain carries TRBV5-8 and TRBJ2-3, with D hard to call. In germline, CDR1 is SGHTS, CDR2 YDEGEE. With 1 base removed from V and 0 bases from J, the gap between germline ends came to 6 bases. CDR3 size: 14 residues. The CDR3 loop is CASSLLRSTDTQYF. The CDR3 DNA sequence: TGTGCCAGCAGCTTGCTCAGGAGCACAGATACGCAGTATTTT.

The chain uses TRBV25-1 and TRBJ1-2; D possibly corresponds to TRBD1 (5 bases). V dropped 5 bases and J dropped 5 bases, with 15 bases sitting between them. Germline loops: CDR1 MGHDK, CDR2 SYGVNS. There are 14 residues in the CDR3. The CDR3 sequence is CASSPQGSSYGYTF. In DNA, the CDR3 is TGTGCCAGCAGTCCCCAGGGCAGCTCATATGGCTACACCTTC.

The chain combines TRBV24-1 with TRBJ1-1; D gene ambiguous. Germline lookup yields CDR1 KGHDR and CDR2 SFDVKD. This CDR3 region has 14 residues. Trimming removed 5 bases from V and 4 bases from J, with 13 bases in between. CDR3 bases: TGTGCCACCAGTGTCCCCCTCGGGTCCACTGAAGCTTTCTTT. This translates into CATSVPLGSTEAFF.